This T cell receptor beta chain was retrieved from a study of cytomegalovirus exposure and HLA in healthy donors. General study points: A later analysis found TCR association rates differed by HLA locus, highest for DRB1 and lowest for HLA-C. Per a later analysis, approximately 16,000 TCR beta sequences showed association with HLA alleles at 0.05 false discovery rate.

Primers included in the PCR were 60 Vbeta and 13 Jbeta primers. TCRdb's copy holds only in-frame clones and misses some; the assay was immunoSEQ multiplex PCR. The table records 150,000 to 200,000 clones, 70% to 90% of them present only once. The donors were healthy bone marrow donors. This CDR3 is 14 amino acids long. Per the germline V gene, CDR1 is SGHKS and CDR2 is YYEKEE (reference sequence). The ends lost 1 base at V and 3 bases at J; junction bases unmatched: 3. In regard to this clone: Its antigen is undetermined.

This receptor was obtained from a man aged 30 to 39 in good health and CMV-seropositive. The sample comprised PBMCs. This chain connects TRBV5-5 to TRBJ2-7; 8 nucleotides match TRBD2. The CDR3 spells CASSLLAGIYEQYF. As DNA, the CDR3 is TGTGCCAGCAGCTTGTTAGCGGGAATCTACGAGCAGTACTTC.